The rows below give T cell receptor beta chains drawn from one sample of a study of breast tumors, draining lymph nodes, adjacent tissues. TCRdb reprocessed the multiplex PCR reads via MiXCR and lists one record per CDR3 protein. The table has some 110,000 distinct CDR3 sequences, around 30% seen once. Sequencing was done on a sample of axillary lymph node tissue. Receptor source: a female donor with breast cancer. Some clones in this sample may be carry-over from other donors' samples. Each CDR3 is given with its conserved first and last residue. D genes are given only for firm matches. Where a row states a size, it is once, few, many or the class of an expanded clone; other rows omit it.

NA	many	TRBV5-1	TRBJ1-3	TGCGCCAGCAGCTTGCAGGATGGAAACACCATATATTTT	CASSLQDGNTIYF
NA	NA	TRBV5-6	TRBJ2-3	TGCGCCAGCAGCTCGAGTGGCGGGCGGACCGATACGCAGTATTTT	CASSSSGGRTDTQYF
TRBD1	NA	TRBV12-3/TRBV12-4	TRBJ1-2	TGTGCCAGCAGTTTAAGGGGACAGGGGAATGGCTACACCTTC	CASSLRGQGNGYTF
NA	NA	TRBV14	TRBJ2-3	TGTGCCAGCGGCTACCGGGCCCCCCGGACAGATGCGCAGTATTTT	CASGYRAPRTDAQYF
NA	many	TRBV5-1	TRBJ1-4	TGCGCCAGCAGCTTGCTAGCCGGGACCAAGGCCGAAAAACTGTTTTTT	CASSLLAGTKAEKLFF
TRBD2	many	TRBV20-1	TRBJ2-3	TGCAGTTCAAAACCGGGACTAGCCACTTACACAGATACGCAGTATTTT	CSSKPGLATYTDTQYF
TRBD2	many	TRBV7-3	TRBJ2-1	TGTGCCAGCAGCTTAATAGCGGGAGGCCCCCTCAATGAGCAGTTCTTC	CASSLIAGGPLNEQFF
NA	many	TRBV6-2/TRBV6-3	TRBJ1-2	TGTGCCAGCAGTCACTCGCCTGCGAGCTACACCTTC	CASSHSPASYTF
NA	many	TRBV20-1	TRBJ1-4	TGCAGTGCTCAACAGGGAATTGGCGAAAAACTGTTTTTT	CSAQQGIGEKLFF
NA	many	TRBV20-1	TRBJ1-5	TGCAGTGCTAAGGGGGGACAGCCCCAGCATTTT	CSAKGGQPQHF
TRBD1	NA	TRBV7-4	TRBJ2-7	TGTGCCAGCAGTTTTAACAGGGGACAGCCTTCTTGGGGTTACGAGCAGTACTTC	CASSFNRGQPSWGYEQYF
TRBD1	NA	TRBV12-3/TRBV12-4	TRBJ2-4	TGTGCCAGCAGCCTTGGACAGGGGGTAGCCAAAAACATTCAGTACTTC	CASSLGQGVAKNIQYF
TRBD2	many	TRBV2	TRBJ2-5	TGTGCCAGCAGGGGGGGGAGAGGGGAGACCCAGTACTTC	CASRGGRGETQYF
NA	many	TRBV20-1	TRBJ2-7	TGCAGTGCTAGAGATTTACTTACTTCAGGGGGGCTCGAGCAGTACTTC	CSARDLLTSGGLEQYF
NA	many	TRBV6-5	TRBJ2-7	TGTGCCAGCAGTTACAGTTCTGTGGGAGGCCCCTACGAGCAGTACTTC	CASSYSSVGGPYEQYF
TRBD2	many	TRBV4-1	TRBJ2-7	TGCGCCAGCAGCCAAGATGCCCTCCGGACTAGCAACGAGCAGTACTTC	CASSQDALRTSNEQYF
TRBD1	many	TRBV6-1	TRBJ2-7	TGTGCCAGCAGTGGCTCTTGGGACAGGGGATACGAGCAGTACTTC	CASSGSWDRGYEQYF
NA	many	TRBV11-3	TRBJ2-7	TGTGCCAGCAGCCTCGGGGGATATCCCTACGAGCAGTACTTC	CASSLGGYPYEQYF